The 6 T cell receptor beta chains presented below share a single source sample, sequenced in a study of T cells in localized non-small cell lung cancer. Clones were sequenced by immunoSEQ multiplex PCR, and TCRdb holds only the in-frame ones, with some missing. Among some 28,000 clones listed, about 90% were seen once. The sample in question was peripheral blood, obtained before any cancer treatment. The receptors derive from a woman aged 18-49 years with stage I lung adenocarcinoma.

The chain uses TRBV7-2 and TRBJ2-3, with TRBD2 as a possible D gene (6 bases). The CDR3 covers 15 residues. Per the germline V gene, CDR1 is SGHTA and CDR2 is FQGNSA. Trimming removed 2 bases from V and 0 bases from J, with 9 bases in between. In nucleotides, the CDR3 is TGTGCCAGCAGCTTAATAAGCGGGAGCACAGATACGCAGTATTTT. Amino acids: CASSLISGSTDTQYF.

This clone has just one count. This chain uses TRBV10-3 with TRBJ2-5; D not resolved. Germline-derived CDR1 and CDR2 are ENHRY and SYGVKD. This CDR3 has 11 residues. Trimming removed 10 bases from V and 0 bases from J, with 6 bases in between. The CDR3 loop is CATQYQETQYF. CDR3 nucleotides: TGTGCCACCCAATACCAAGAGACCCAGTACTTC.

The gene calls are TRBV7-2 and TRBJ1-4; 9 bases match TRBD1. Germline V gene data show CDR1 as SGHTA and CDR2 as FQGNSA. V lost 4 bases to trimming and J lost 6 bases; unmatched junction nucleotides: 3. This CDR3 is 14 amino acids long. DNA of the CDR3: TGTGCCAGCAGCTACAGGGGGCCGGATGAAAAACTGTTTTTT. This gives the protein CASSYRGPDEKLFF.

The genes are TRBV9 and TRBJ1-2; weak D call: TRBD1 (5 bases). Germline loops: CDR1 SGDLS, CDR2 YYNGEE. Trimming pared 5 bases from V and 3 bases from J, leaving 11 bases between. This CDR3 contains 13 residues. The CDR3 DNA sequence: TGTGCCAGCAGTGACAGTGACTACTATGGCTACACCTTC. This sequence encodes CASSDSDYYGYTF.

As DNA, the CDR3 is TGTGCCAGCAGTACCGGGACAGGGCAAGATACGCAGTATTTT. As protein: CASSTGTGQDTQYF. This chain connects TRBV6-6 to TRBJ2-3; 9 nucleotides align to TRBD1. CDR1 and CDR2 from the germline V gene are MNHNY and SVGAGI (reference sequence). This CDR3 has 14 amino acids. V trimming: 5 bases; J trimming: 5 bases; junction bases outside the gene matches: 5.

V and J are TRBV5-1 and TRBJ2-3; TRBD1 matches at 7 bases. Trimming cost V 4 bases and J 1 base; bases outside gene matches: 6. Per the germline V gene, CDR1 is SGHRS and CDR2 is YFSETQ. The CDR3 is 15 amino acids. The CDR3 DNA reads TGCGCCAGCAGCACCCCAGGGACAGGCACAGATACGCAGTATTTT. Translation gives CASSTPGTGTDTQYF.